This T cell receptor beta chain comes out of a study of a mutant IDH1 vaccine in newly diagnosed glioma. In the study overall: Patients came in for eight vaccinations, in weeks 1, 3, 5, 7, 11, 15, 19 and 23. Averaging roughly 40 years of age, treated patients were around 60% male and about 38% female.

Clones were sequenced by immunoSEQ multiplex PCR, and TCRdb holds only the in-frame ones, with some missing. The sample lists 35,000 or so clones, about 80% occurring once. A single count supports this clone. The antigen is undetermined. Germline V gene data show CDR1 as MNHEY and CDR2 as SVGAGI. The CDR3 length is 16 residues. The trim removed 2 bases at V and 4 bases at J, leaving 8 bases unmatched. As for time point: week 11, during vaccination. Vaccination used 300 ug of mutant IDH1 20-mer peptide per dose, with topical imiquimod. Sample: peripheral blood mononuclear cells (PBMCs), taken from a glioma patient whose treatment included an IDH1 peptide vaccine. The V call is TRBV6-5, the J call TRBJ1-2, with TRBD1 matching over 9 bases. The clonotype was recovered from a woman aged 25 to 39 with glioma. Some clones in this sample may be carry-over from other donors' samples. The CDR3 coding sequence is TGTGCCAGCAGTTACCCGTTGGACAGGGGAGTCTATGGCTACACCTTC. Its protein product is CASSYPLDRGVYGYTF.